Following are 20 T cell receptor beta chains from one sample sequenced in a study of CD8 T cells in Susac syndrome. The authors reverse transcribed roughly 0.5 to 1 ug RNA with random hexamers. TCRdb used MiXCR to reprocess the immunoSEQ multiplex PCR reads, holding one entry per CDR3 protein. The sample consists of over 150,000 distinct CDR3 sequences, about 96% of them appearing once. Specimen: CD4+ T cells from PBMCs. Source of these receptors: a human donor with Susac syndrome.

The chain couples TRBV2 to TRBJ2-1, with a possible D match to TRBD2 (5 bases). The length of the CDR3 is 15 residues. CDR1 and CDR2 from the germline V gene are SNHLY and FYNNEI. Trimming cost V 3 bases and J 1 base, with 10 bases left between them. The CDR3 here is CASSDGVSSYNEQFF. The CDR3 DNA reads as TGTGCCAGCAGTGACGGGGTGTCGTCCTACAATGAGCAGTTCTTC.

Only one count was recorded for this clonotype. This chain links TRBV30 with TRBJ1-5, with 8 positions matching TRBD1. Per the germline V gene, CDR1 is GTSNPN and CDR2 is SVGIG (reference sequence). The CDR3 runs 12 residues. The V and J ends lost 3 bases and 8 bases, in that order; junction bases with no gene match: 3. CDR3 sequence: CAWSRGQEPQHF. Here the CDR3 DNA reads TGTGCCTGGAGCAGGGGGCAGGAGCCCCAGCATTTT.

The genes are TRBV20-1 and TRBJ2-7; 7 bases agree with TRBD2. Losses at the gene ends were 5 bases for V and 2 bases for J; bases not matched to a gene: 6. The CDR3 sequence is 13 residues long. Germline CDR1 and CDR2: DFQATT and SNEGSKA (reference sequence). For the CDR3, the DNA is TGCAGTGCTGTCGGACTAGGTCCCTACGAGCAGTACTTC. As protein: CSAVGLGPYEQYF.

V gene TRBV11-2 combines with J gene TRBJ2-1; a possible D gene is TRBD1 (6 bases). Germline lookup yields CDR1 SGHAT and CDR2 FQNNGV. With 1 base removed from V and 0 bases from J, the gap between germline ends came to 7 bases. The CDR3 is made up of 15 amino acids. This CDR3 reads CASSLATGSYNEQFF. DNA of the CDR3: TGTGCCAGCAGCTTAGCGACAGGCTCCTACAATGAGCAGTTCTTC.

The chain carries TRBV7-3 and TRBJ1-1, with no clear D. Trimming left V 0 bases short and J 5 bases short, with 10 bases between. CDR1 and CDR2 from the germline V gene are SGHTA and FQGTGA. The CDR3 runs to 14 residues. The CDR3 DNA follows: TGTGCCAGCAGCTTAACGGAGGGTCTTACTGAAGCTTTCTTT. It is translated as CASSLTEGLTEAFF.

This chain uses TRBV19 with TRBJ2-1; TRBD1 might be the D (5 bases). Germline CDR1 LNHDA, CDR2 SQIVND (reference sequence). Deletions cut 5 bases from V and 6 bases from J, with 11 bases between. The CDR3 is 13 amino acids. The CDR3 coding sequence is TGTGCCAGTAGTGTGGACAACGGCAATGAGCAGTTCTTC. As protein: CASSVDNGNEQFF. The complete variable domain, with remaining parts taken from reference TRBV19 and TRBJ2-1, reads DGGITQSPKYLFRKEGQNVTLSCEQNLNHDAMYWYRQDPGQGLRLIYYSQIVNDFQKGDIAEGYSVSREKKESFPLTVTSAQKNPTAFYLCASSVDNGNEQFFGPGTRLTVL.

The chain is built from TRBV4-1 and TRBJ2-7, with TRBD1 as a possible D gene (6 bases). The CDR3 loop spans 14 amino acids. V lost 0 bases, J lost 1 base, and 7 bases lay in between. Germline V CDR1 and CDR2: MGHRA, YSYEKL. The CDR3 DNA is TGCGCCAGCAGCCAAGATGGGACATCCTACGAGCAGTACTTC. Translation gives CASSQDGTSYEQYF.

The V gene is TRBV9, the J gene TRBJ2-3; D may match TRBD1 or TRBD2 (5 bases each). The germline V gene has CDR1 SGDLS and CDR2 YYNGEE. The CDR3 runs to 16 residues. V dropped 3 bases and J dropped 4 bases, with 18 bases sitting between them. This CDR3 is CASSGGKGAMADTQYF. CDR3 DNA: TGTGCCAGCAGCGGGGGGAAGGGCGCCATGGCAGATACGCAGTATTTT.

J is TRBJ1-2 and V is TRBV3-1, with D maybe TRBD1 (5 bases). Germline CDR1 LGHDT, CDR2 YNNKEL (reference sequence). V dropped 3 bases and J dropped 1 base, with 9 bases sitting between them. The CDR3 sequence is 14 residues long. The CDR3, as DNA: TGTGCCAGCAGCCAGGACATAGTTAACTATGGCTACACCTTC. Amino acids: CASSQDIVNYGYTF.

This rearrangement joins TRBV24-1 to TRBJ2-1; D gene ambiguous. This CDR3 region has 14 residues. Trimming removed 12 bases at V and 6 bases at J, with 20 bases between. Germline V gene lookup returns CDR1 KGHDR and CDR2 SFDVKD. The CDR3 spells CAAPTSRSGNEQFF. The CDR3 DNA follows: TGTGCCGCGCCGACCAGCCGGTCGGGCAATGAGCAGTTCTTC.

The rearrangement links TRBV5-1 to TRBJ2-2, with D hard to call. Germline V gene sequence: CDR1 SGHRS, CDR2 YFSETQ. V was cut by 3 bases and J by 0 bases, with 6 bases left in between. The CDR3 contains 14 residues. The CDR3 is CASSSETNTGELFF. Written as DNA, the CDR3 is TGCGCCAGCAGCTCCGAGACGAACACCGGGGAGCTGTTTTTT. The full variable domain, in which reference TRBV5-1 and TRBJ2-2 provide the parts outside the CDR3, is KAGVTQTPRYLIKTRGQQVTLSCSPISGHRSVSWYQQTPGQGLQFLFEYFSETQRNKGNFPGRFSGRQFSNSRSEMNVSTLELGDSALYLCASSSETNTGELFFGEGSRLTVL.

The genes are TRBV12-3 or TRBV12-4 and TRBJ2-7, with D uncertain. CDR3 size: 14 residues. V lost 6 bases to trimming and J lost 0 bases, with 12 bases between them. In nucleotides, the CDR3 is TGTGCCAGCAGCTCCCTCTATAGCTCCTACGAGCAGTACTTC. Encoded protein: CASSSLYSSYEQYF.

This chain's CDR3 is CATDGGASSYEQYF. In DNA form, the CDR3 reads TGTGCCACCGACGGGGGAGCCTCCTCCTACGAGCAGTACTTC. This sequence joins TRBV28 and TRBJ2-7; weak D call: TRBD2 (6 bases). Germline lookup yields CDR1 MDHEN and CDR2 SYDVKM. The CDR3 covers 14 residues. The germline V and J ends were trimmed by 10 bases and 0 bases, with 16 bases remaining between them.

In DNA form, the CDR3 reads TGTGCCTGGAGTGTCGTCCACGAGCAGTACTTC. Protein product: CAWSVVHEQYF. The rearrangement uses TRBV30 and TRBJ2-7; no firm D call. The CDR3 is made up of 11 amino acids. V was trimmed by 0 bases and J by 5 bases, leaving 5 bases between them. Germline V CDR1 and CDR2: GTSNPN, SVGIG (reference sequence).

This chain connects TRBV29-1 to TRBJ1-4; the match to TRBD1 covers 12 bases. Germline values: CDR1 SQVTM, CDR2 ANQGSEA. The CDR3 contains 13 residues. Germline trimming cut 5 bases from V and 10 bases from J; bases unmatched to any gene: 5. CDR3 sequence reads: CSVSGTGGGKLFF. The CDR3, as DNA: TGCAGCGTTTCAGGGACAGGGGGCGGAAAACTGTTTTTT.

Regarding this clonotype: Its ends do not fully match the called genes, so a read error is possible. V gene TRBV28 combines with J gene TRBJ1-6; TRBD1 matches 9 bases. The CDR3 runs 15 residues. Germline CDR1 MDHEN, CDR2 SYDVKM. The CDR3 is CASTLETGGNSPLHF. The CDR3 DNA reads TGTGCCAGCACTTTAGAGACAGGGGGAAATTCACCCCTCCACTTT.

This chain joins TRBV20-1 and TRBJ2-5, with 9 bases matching TRBD2. From germline, CDR1 is DFQATT and CDR2 SNEGSKA (reference sequence). The CDR3 loop spans 13 amino acids. J gave up 3 bases and V 6 bases, and 5 bases lay outside the gene matches. CDR3 in DNA: TGCAGTGCGCAAAGACTAGCGGAAGAGACCCAGTACTTC. Translation: CSAQRLAEETQYF.

The V and J genes are TRBV20-1 and TRBJ2-7; D gene ambiguous. The CDR3 runs 11 residues. V was pared by 1 base and J by 5 bases, with 6 bases between. In germline, CDR1 is DFQATT, CDR2 SNEGSKA (reference sequence). The CDR3 DNA follows: TGCAGTGCTAGAGGGACCCACGAGCAGTACTTC. Protein product: CSARGTHEQYF.

This chain links TRBV18 with TRBJ1-1, with D tentatively TRBD1 (5 bases). Germline V gene lookup returns CDR1 KGHSH and CDR2 LQKENI. V was trimmed by 0 bases and J by 5 bases, leaving 10 bases between them. The CDR3 totals 14 residues. CDR3 in amino acids: CASSPPFRGTEAFF. CDR3 bases: TGTGCCAGCTCACCACCGTTCCGGGGGACTGAAGCTTTCTTT.

This chain connects TRBV5-4 to TRBJ1-1, with 8 bases aligning to TRBD1. This CDR3 is built from 14 residues. Trimming removed 4 bases from V and 5 bases from J; junction bases left unmatched: 7. The germline V gene has CDR1 SGHNT and CDR2 YYREEE (reference sequence). The CDR3 is CASSTDRGGTEAFF. CDR3 DNA: TGTGCCAGCAGCACCGACAGGGGAGGGACTGAAGCTTTCTTT. Together with reference TRBV5-4 and TRBJ1-1, the CDR3 gives the full variable domain: ETGVTQSPTHLIKTRGQQVTLRCSSQSGHNTVSWYQQALGQGPQFIFQYYREEENGRGNFPPRFSGLQFPNYSSELNVNALELDDSALYLCASSTDRGGTEAFFGQGTRLTVV.